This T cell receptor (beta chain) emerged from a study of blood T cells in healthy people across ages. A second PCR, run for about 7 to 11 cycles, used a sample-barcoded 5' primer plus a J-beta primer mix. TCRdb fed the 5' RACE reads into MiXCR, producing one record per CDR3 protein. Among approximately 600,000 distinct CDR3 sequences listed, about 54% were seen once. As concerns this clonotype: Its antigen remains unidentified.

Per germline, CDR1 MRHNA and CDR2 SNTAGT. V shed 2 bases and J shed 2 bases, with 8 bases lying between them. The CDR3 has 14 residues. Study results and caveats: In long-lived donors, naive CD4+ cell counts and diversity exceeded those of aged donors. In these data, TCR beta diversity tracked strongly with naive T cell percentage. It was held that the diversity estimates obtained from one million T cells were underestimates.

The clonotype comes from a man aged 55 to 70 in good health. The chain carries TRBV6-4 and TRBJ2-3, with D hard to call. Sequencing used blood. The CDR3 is CASSDDFSTDTQYF. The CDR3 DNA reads TGTGCCAGCAGTGACGACTTTTCCACAGATACGCAGTATTTT.